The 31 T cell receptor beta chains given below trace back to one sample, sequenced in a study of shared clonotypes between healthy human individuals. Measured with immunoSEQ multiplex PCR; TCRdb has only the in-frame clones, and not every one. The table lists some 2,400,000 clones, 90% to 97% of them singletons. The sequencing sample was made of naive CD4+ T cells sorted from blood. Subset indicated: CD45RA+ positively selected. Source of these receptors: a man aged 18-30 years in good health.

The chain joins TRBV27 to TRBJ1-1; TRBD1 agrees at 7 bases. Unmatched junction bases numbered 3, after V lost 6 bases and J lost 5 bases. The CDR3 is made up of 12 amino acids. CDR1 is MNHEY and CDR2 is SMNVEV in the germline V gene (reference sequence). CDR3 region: CASSLTGTEAFF. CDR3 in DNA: TGTGCCAGCAGCCTGACAGGGACTGAAGCTTTCTTT.

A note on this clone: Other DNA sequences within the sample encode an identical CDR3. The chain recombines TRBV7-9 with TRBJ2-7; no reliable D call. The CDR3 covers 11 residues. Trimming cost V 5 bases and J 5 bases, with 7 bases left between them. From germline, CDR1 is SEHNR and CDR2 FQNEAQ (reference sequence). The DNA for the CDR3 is TGTGCCAGCAGCCCTCTCCACGAGCAGTACTTC. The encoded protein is CASSPLHEQYF.

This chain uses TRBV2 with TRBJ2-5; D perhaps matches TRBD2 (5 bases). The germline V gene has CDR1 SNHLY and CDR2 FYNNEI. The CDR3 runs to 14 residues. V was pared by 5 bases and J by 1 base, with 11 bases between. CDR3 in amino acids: CASSLRTSQETQYF. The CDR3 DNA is TGTGCCAGCAGTCTTAGGACTTCCCAAGAGACCCAGTACTTC.

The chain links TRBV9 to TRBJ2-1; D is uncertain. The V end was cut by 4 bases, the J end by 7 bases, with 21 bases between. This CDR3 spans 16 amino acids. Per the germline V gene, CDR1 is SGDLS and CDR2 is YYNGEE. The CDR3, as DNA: TGTGCCAGCAGCCCCCGTCTTGGTACGGGCCTAAATGAGCAGTTCTTC. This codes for CASSPRLGTGLNEQFF.

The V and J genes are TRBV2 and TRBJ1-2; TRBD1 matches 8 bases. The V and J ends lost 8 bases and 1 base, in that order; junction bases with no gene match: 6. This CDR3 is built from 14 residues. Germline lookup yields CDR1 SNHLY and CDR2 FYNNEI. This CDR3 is CASGQGLSNYGYTF. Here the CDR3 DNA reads TGTGCCAGCGGACAGGGACTAAGTAACTATGGCTACACCTTC.

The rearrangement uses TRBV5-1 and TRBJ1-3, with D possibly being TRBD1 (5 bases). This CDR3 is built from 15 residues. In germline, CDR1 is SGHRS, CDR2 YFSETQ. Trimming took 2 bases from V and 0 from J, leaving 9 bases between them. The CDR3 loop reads CASSLGGTSGNTIYF. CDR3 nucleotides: TGCGCCAGCAGCTTAGGAGGGACCTCTGGAAACACCATATATTTT. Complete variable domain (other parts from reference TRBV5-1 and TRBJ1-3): KAGVTQTPRYLIKTRGQQVTLSCSPISGHRSVSWYQQTPGQGLQFLFEYFSETQRNKGNFPGRFSGRQFSNSRSEMNVSTLELGDSALYLCASSLGGTSGNTIYFGEGSWLTVV.

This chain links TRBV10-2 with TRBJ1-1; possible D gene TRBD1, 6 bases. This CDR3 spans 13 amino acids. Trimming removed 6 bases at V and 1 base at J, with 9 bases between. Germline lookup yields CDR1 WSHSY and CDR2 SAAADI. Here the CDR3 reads CASRRQENTEAFF. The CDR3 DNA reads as TGCGCCAGCAGGAGACAGGAGAACACTGAAGCTTTCTTT.

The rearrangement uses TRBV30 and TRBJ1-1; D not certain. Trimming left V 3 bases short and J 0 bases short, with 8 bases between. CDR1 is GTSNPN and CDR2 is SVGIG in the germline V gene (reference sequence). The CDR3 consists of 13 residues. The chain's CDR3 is CAWRSTLNTEAFF. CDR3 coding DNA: TGTGCCTGGAGATCGACACTGAACACTGAAGCTTTCTTT.

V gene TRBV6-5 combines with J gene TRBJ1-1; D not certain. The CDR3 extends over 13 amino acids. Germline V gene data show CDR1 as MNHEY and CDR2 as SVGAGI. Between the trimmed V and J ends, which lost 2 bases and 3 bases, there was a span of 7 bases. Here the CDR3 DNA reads TGTGCCAGCAGTTACGGGGAGGACACTGAAGCTTTCTTT. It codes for CASSYGEDTEAFF.

The chain's CDR3 is CASSEAGRSVAEAFF. CDR3 DNA: TGTGCCAGCAGTGAAGCGGGACGCAGCGTAGCTGAAGCTTTCTTT. The rearrangement links TRBV6-1 to TRBJ1-1; weak D call: TRBD1 (5 bases). Germline loops: CDR1 MNHNS, CDR2 SASEGT. Trimming took off 0 bases at V and 6 bases at J, with 14 bases between the two ends. The CDR3 runs 15 residues.

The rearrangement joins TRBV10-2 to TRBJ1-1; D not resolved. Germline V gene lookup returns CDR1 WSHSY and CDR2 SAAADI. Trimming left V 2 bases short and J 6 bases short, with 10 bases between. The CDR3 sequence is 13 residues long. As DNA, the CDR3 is TGCGCCAGCAGTGAGATCGGCGGCGCTGAAGCTTTCTTT. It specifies CASSEIGGAEAFF.

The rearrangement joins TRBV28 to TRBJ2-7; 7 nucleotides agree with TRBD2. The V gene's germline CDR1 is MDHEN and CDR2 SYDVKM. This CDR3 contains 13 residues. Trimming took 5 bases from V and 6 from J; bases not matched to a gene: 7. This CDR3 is CASSLGGFSEQYF. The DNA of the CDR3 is TGTGCCAGCAGTCTGGGGGGGTTTTCCGAGCAGTACTTC.

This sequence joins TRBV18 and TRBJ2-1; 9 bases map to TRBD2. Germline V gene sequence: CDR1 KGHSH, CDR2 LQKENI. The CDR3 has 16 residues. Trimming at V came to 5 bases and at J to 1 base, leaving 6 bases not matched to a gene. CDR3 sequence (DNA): TGTGCCAGCTCATTGGAGCGGGAGGTTTCCTACAATGAGCAGTTCTTC. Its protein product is CASSLEREVSYNEQFF.

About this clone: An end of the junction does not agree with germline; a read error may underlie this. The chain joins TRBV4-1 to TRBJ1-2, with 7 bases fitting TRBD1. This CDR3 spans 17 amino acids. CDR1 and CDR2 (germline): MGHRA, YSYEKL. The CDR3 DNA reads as TGCGCCAGCAGACAAGGGACAGATCCTTACTTACCCTATGGCTACACCTTC. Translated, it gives CASRQGTDPYLPYGYTF.

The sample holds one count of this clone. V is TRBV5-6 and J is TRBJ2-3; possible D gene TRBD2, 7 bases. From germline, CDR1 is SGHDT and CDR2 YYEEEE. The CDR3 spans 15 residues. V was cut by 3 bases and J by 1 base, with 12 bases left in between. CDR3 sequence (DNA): TGTGCCAGCAGCTCGGGGGGCCGAGGCACAGATACGCAGTATTTT. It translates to CASSSGGRGTDTQYF.

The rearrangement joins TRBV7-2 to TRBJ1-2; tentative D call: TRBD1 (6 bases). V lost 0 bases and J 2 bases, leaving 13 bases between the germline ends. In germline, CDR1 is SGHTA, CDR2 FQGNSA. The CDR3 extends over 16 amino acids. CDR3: CASSLAGAGQNYGYTF. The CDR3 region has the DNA TGTGCCAGCAGCTTAGCAGGGGCGGGACAAAACTATGGCTACACCTTC.

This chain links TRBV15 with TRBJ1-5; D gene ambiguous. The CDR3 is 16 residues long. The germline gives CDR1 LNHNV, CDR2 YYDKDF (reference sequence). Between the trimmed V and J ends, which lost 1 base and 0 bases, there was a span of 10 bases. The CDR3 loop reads CATSRVDTYSNQPQHF. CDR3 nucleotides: TGTGCCACCAGCAGAGTTGACACCTATAGCAATCAGCCCCAGCATTTT.

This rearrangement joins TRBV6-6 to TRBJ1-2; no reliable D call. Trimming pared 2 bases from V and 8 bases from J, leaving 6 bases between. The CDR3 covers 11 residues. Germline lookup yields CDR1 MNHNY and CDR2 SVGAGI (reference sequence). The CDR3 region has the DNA TGTGCCAGCAGTTACAAGCGAGGCTACACCTTC. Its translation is CASSYKRGYTF.

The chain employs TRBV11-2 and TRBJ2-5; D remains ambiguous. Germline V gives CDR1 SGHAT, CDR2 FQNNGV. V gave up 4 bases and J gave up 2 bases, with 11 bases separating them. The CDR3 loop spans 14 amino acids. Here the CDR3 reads CASSSPSFQETQYF. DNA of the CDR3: TGTGCCAGCAGCTCCCCTTCCTTTCAAGAGACCCAGTACTTC.

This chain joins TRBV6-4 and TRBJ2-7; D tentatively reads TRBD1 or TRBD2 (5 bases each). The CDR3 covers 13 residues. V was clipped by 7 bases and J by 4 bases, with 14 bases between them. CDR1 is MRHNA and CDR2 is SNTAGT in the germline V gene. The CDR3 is CASMKRDRYEQYF. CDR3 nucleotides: TGTGCCAGCATGAAAAGGGACCGGTACGAGCAGTACTTC.

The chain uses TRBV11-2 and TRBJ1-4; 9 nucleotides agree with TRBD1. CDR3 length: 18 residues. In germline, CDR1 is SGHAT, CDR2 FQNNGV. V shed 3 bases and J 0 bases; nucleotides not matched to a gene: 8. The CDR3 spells CASSFSGTGWATNEKLFF. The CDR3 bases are TGTGCCAGCAGCTTCTCCGGGACAGGGTGGGCAACTAATGAAAAACTGTTTTTT. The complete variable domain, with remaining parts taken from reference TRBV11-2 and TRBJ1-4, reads EAGVAQSPRYKIIEKRQSVAFWCNPISGHATLYWYQQILGQGPKLLIQFQNNGVVDDSQLPKDRFSAERLKGVDSTLKIQPAKLEDSAVYLCASSFSGTGWATNEKLFFGSGTQLSVL.

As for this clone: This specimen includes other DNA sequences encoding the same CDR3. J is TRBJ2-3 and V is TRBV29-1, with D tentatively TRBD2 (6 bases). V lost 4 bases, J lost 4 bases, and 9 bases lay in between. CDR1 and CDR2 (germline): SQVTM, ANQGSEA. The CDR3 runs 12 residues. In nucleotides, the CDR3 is TGCAGCGTTGTTCGGGGGTCAGATACGCAGTATTTT. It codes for CSVVRGSDTQYF.

The CDR3 sequence is CASSLDPQATLAGVTDTQYF. The CDR3 DNA follows: TGTGCCAGCAGCTTAGATCCCCAGGCCACACTAGCGGGAGTAACAGATACGCAGTATTTT. This chain joins TRBV11-2 and TRBJ2-3, with 11 bases aligning to TRBD2. The length of the CDR3 is 20 residues. Germline CDR1 is SGHAT and CDR2 is FQNNGV. J lost 3 bases, V lost 0 bases, and 14 bases had no gene match.

The CDR3 region has the DNA TGTGCCAGCAGCTTGGGGTCAGGGGGTAGATCTGGAAACACCATATATTTT. Translating it yields CASSLGSGGRSGNTIYF. The chain joins TRBV5-4 to TRBJ1-3; TRBD1 matches 7 bases. Germline assignment: CDR1 SGHNT and CDR2 YYREEE (reference sequence). The junction had 7 bases not matched to a gene; V was cut back by 0 bases and J by 1 base. The CDR3 consists of 17 residues.

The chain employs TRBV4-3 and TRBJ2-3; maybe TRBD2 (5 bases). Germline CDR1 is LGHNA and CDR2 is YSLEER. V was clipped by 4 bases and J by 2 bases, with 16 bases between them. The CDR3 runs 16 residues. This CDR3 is CASSRIPGSDTDTQYF. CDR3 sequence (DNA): TGCGCCAGCAGCCGAATCCCGGGGTCCGACACAGATACGCAGTATTTT.

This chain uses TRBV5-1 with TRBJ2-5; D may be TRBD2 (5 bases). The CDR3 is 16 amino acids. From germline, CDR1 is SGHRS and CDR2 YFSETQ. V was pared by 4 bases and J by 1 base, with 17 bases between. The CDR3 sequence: CASSPGSNSIQETQYF. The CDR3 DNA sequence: TGCGCCAGCAGCCCGGGGTCAAACTCCATCCAAGAGACCCAGTACTTC.

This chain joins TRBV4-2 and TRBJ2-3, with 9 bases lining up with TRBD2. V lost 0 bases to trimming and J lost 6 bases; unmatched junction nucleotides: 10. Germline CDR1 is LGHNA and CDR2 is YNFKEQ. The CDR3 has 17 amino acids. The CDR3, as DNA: TGTGCCAGCAGCCAAGATATGCGGGGGGGTGGTTTTGATACGCAGTATTTT. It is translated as CASSQDMRGGGFDTQYF.

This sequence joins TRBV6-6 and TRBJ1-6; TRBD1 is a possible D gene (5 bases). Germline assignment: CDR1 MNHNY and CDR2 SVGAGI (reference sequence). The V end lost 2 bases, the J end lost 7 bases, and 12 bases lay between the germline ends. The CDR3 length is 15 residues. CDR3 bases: TGTGCCAGCAGTTACCAGGGCTTAGGGAATTCACCCCTCCACTTT. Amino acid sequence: CASSYQGLGNSPLHF.

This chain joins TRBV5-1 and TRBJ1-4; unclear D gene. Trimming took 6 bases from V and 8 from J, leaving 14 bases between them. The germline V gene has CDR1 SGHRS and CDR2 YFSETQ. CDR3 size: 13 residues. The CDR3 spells CASTRNPGEKLFF. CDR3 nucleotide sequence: TGCGCCAGCACGCGGAATCCTGGCGAAAAACTGTTTTTT.

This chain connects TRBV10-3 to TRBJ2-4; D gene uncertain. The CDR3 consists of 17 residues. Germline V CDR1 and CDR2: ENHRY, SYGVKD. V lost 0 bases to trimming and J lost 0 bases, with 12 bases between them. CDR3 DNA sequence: TGTGCCATCAGTGAGTCTGCCGTTACTTTAGCCAAAAACATTCAGTACTTC. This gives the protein CAISESAVTLAKNIQYF.

DNA for the CDR3: TGTGCCAGTAGGACGGTAGCCCATGGCCACACAGATACGCAGTATTTT. It yields the protein CASRTVAHGHTDTQYF. The chain recombines TRBV19 with TRBJ2-3; D ambiguous. Germline V gene data show CDR1 as LNHDA and CDR2 as SQIVND (reference sequence). The CDR3 consists of 16 residues. The V end was cut by 6 bases, the J end by 2 bases, with 18 bases between.